Below, 16 T cell receptor beta chains from the same sample are listed, as sequenced in a study of cytomegalovirus exposure and HLA in healthy donors. The primer mix had 60 Vbeta and 13 Jbeta primers. Profiling relied on immunoSEQ multiplex PCR, and the TCRdb table lists in-frame clones only, not all of them. Of fewer than 150,000 clones listed, 65% to 70% are singletons. Sequenced input: PBMCs. Receptors originate from a human donor in good health.

In its sample, this clone was seen a few times. The rearrangement links TRBV7-2 to TRBJ2-7; 7 nucleotides line up with TRBD2. The CDR3 has 15 amino acids. Germline trimming cut 5 bases from V and 0 bases from J; bases unmatched to any gene: 7. Germline V gene sequence: CDR1 SGHTA, CDR2 FQGNSA. The DNA for the CDR3 is TGTGCCAGCAGCACGGTCGGGGGGAGCTCCTACGAGCAGTACTTC. Protein product: CASSTVGGSSYEQYF.

This clone showed up just a few times. The rearrangement joins TRBV28 to TRBJ2-5; D is unresolved. CDR1 MDHEN and CDR2 SYDVKM come from the germline V gene. CDR3 size: 14 residues. The germline V and J ends were trimmed by 6 bases and 5 bases, with 16 bases remaining between them. The DNA of the CDR3 is TGTGCCAGCAGCCCCCAAATAGAGGTTGAGACCCAGTACTTC. Its translation: CASSPQIEVETQYF.

The chain links TRBV4-1 to TRBJ2-2; possibly TRBD1 for D (6 bases). Germline CDR1 reads MGHRA; CDR2 reads YSYEKL. Trimming shortened V by 1 base and J by 4 bases, and 10 bases separated the two germline ends. The CDR3 is made up of 15 amino acids. The CDR3 bases are TGCGCCAGCAGCCAAGGGACAGCCGGCACCGGGGAGCTGTTTTTT. Amino acid sequence: CASSQGTAGTGELFF.

The chain joins TRBV4-1 to TRBJ2-3; a possible D gene is TRBD2 (6 bases). V lost 0 bases, J lost 9 bases, and 16 bases lay in between. Per the germline V gene, CDR1 is MGHRA and CDR2 is YSYEKL. The CDR3 contains 15 residues. CDR3 nucleotides: TGCGCCAGCAGCCAAGATAGCGGCTTGACGAAGACGCAGTATTTT. This codes for CASSQDSGLTKTQYF.

This clone was counted between two and nine times. The chain recombines TRBV5-1 with TRBJ2-7, with D perhaps matching TRBD2 (5 bases). Looked up from germline, CDR1 is SGHRS and CDR2 is YFSETQ. CDR3 size: 14 residues. Trimming pared 4 bases from V and 6 bases from J, leaving 17 bases between. Here the CDR3 reads CASSNTTGLGEQYF. For the CDR3, the DNA is TGCGCCAGCAGCAATACAACGGGGTTGGGCGAGCAGTACTTC.

V usage is TRBV5-8 and J usage is TRBJ1-2; D call uncertain. The V and J ends lost 1 base and 0 bases respectively, with 7 bases between them. CDR1 and CDR2 (germline): SGHTS, YDEGEE. This CDR3 is 14 amino acids long. This CDR3 is CASSLPRPNYGYTF. As DNA, the CDR3 is TGTGCCAGCAGCTTGCCGCGCCCTAACTATGGCTACACCTTC.

The genes are TRBV11-3 and TRBJ2-7, with a weak D call TRBD2 (5 bases). The CDR3 extends over 16 amino acids. CDR1 and CDR2 (germline): SGHNT, YENEEA. The V end lost 4 bases, the J end lost 5 bases, and 21 bases lay between the germline ends. DNA of the CDR3: TGTGCCAGCAGCTCGGTGGCCAAGGGAGTGTACCACGAGCAGTACTTC. Its protein product is CASSSVAKGVYHEQYF. Full variable domain (missing parts from reference TRBV11-3 and TRBJ2-7): EAGVVQSPRYKIIEKKQPVAFWCNPISGHNTLYWYLQNLGQGPELLIRYENEEAVDDSQLPKDRFSAERLKGVDSTLKIQPAELGDSAVYLCASSSVAKGVYHEQYFGPGTRLTVT.

Comments on this clone: One end of the junction does not line up with germline, which may come from a read error. The gene calls are TRBV11-2 and TRBJ2-1; the match to TRBD2 covers 8 bases. CDR1 and CDR2 from the germline V gene are SGHAT and FQNNGV. This CDR3 comprises 15 residues. CDR3 DNA: TGTGCCAGCGGCTTATCCCCAGCGGGAGACAATGAGCAGTTCTTC. This translates into CASGLSPAGDNEQFF.

This clone was counted a few times. The chain uses TRBV6-6 and TRBJ1-2; D is undetermined. Trimming left V 6 bases short and J 2 bases short, with 13 bases between. The CDR3 totals 14 residues. Germline V gives CDR1 MNHNY, CDR2 SVGAGI (reference sequence). This CDR3 is CASRQLTQNYGYTF. The DNA for the CDR3 is TGTGCCAGCAGGCAATTGACACAAAACTATGGCTACACCTTC.

The count of this clone is one. J is TRBJ1-2 and V is TRBV14; the D gene is possibly TRBD1 (5 bases). This CDR3 is 13 amino acids long. The ends were cut back, 3 bases at V and 3 bases at J, with 8 bases in the middle. Germline V gene sequence: CDR1 SGHDN, CDR2 FVKESK. The CDR3 is CASSQQGYYGYTF. Here the CDR3 DNA reads TGTGCCAGCAGCCAGCAGGGATACTATGGCTACACCTTC. Full variable domain (remainder filled in from reference TRBV14 and TRBJ1-2): EAGVTQFPSHSVIEKGQTVTLRCDPISGHDNLYWYRRVMGKEIKFLLHFVKESKQDESGMPNNRFLAERTGGTYSTLKVQPAELEDSGVYFCASSQQGYYGYTFGSGTRLTVV.

This chain links TRBV11-1 with TRBJ2-7, with 10 bases aligning to TRBD1. The CDR3 contains 15 residues. CDR1 is SGHAT, CDR2 FQDESV, per germline (reference sequence). The J segment lost 3 bases and the V segment lost 1 base, leaving 3 bases of the junction unmatched. This CDR3 reads CASSLEGQGHYEQYF. CDR3 DNA sequence: TGTGCCAGCAGCTTAGAGGGACAGGGGCACTACGAGCAGTACTTC.

This chain uses TRBV11-3 with TRBJ2-1; D perhaps matches TRBD2 (5 bases). CDR1 and CDR2 from the germline V gene are SGHNT and YENEEA. This CDR3 has 16 amino acids. The ends were cut back, 5 bases at V and 4 bases at J, with 18 bases in the middle. The CDR3 sequence is CASSQNPGRSYNEQFF. As DNA, the CDR3 is TGTGCCAGCAGCCAGAACCCGGGAAGGTCTTACAATGAGCAGTTCTTC.

The chain is built from TRBV5-1 and TRBJ2-5; TRBD2 is a possible D gene (6 bases). V was clipped by 0 bases and J by 1 base, with 10 bases between them. The length of the CDR3 is 15 residues. CDR1 and CDR2 (germline): SGHRS, YFSETQ. CDR3 loop: CASSLVGLTQETQYF. The CDR3 DNA sequence: TGCGCCAGCAGCTTGGTGGGACTCACCCAAGAGACCCAGTACTTC.

A single count supports this clone. V and J are TRBV18 and TRBJ2-5, with D possibly being TRBD1 (6 bases). The V gene lost 2 bases and the J gene lost 2 bases, with 12 bases spanning the gap. The CDR3 runs 15 residues. Germline V CDR1 and CDR2: KGHSH, LQKENI. This chain's CDR3 is CASSPGSGEQETQYF. The CDR3 region has the DNA TGTGCCAGCTCACCAGGCTCAGGGGAGCAAGAGACCCAGTACTTC. The full variable domain, completed using reference TRBV18 and TRBJ2-5, is NAGVMQNPRHLVRRRGQEARLRCSPMKGHSHVYWYRQLPEEGLKFMVYLQKENIIDESGMPKERFSAEFPKEGPSILRIQQVVRGDSAAYFCASSPGSGEQETQYFGPGTRLLVL.

The gene calls are TRBV7-2 and TRBJ1-1, with D unresolved. Germline V gene sequence: CDR1 SGHTA, CDR2 FQGNSA. The V gene lost 1 base and the J gene lost 1 base, with 7 bases spanning the gap. This CDR3 contains 14 residues. CDR3 sequence (DNA): TGTGCCAGCAGCTTAGATTCTTGGAACACTGAAGCTTTCTTT. Translating it yields CASSLDSWNTEAFF.

The chain couples TRBV10-1 to TRBJ2-3, with a possible D match to TRBD2 (5 bases). The germline V gene has CDR1 WNHNN and CDR2 SYGVQD (reference sequence). Trimming removed 4 bases at V and 4 bases at J, with 15 bases between. The CDR3 is made up of 15 amino acids. CDR3 DNA sequence: TGCGCCAGCAGTGCCGAACTCTTCGGGGCAGATACGCAGTATTTT. Translation: CASSAELFGADTQYF.